The rows below give T cell receptor beta chains drawn from one sample of a study of CD8 T cells in Susac syndrome. A single record per CDR3 protein comes from TCRdb applying MiXCR to the immunoSEQ multiplex PCR reads. This sample has 300,000 or so distinct CDR3 sequences; under 95% occur once, and the top ten carry approximately 0.065%. Sequencing was carried out using CD4+ T cells from PBMCs. These receptors all stem from a human donor with multiple sclerosis. Each CDR3 is given with its conserved first and last residue. A D gene is named only where the DNA matches it firmly. The listing skips clone size in some rows; elsewhere it reads once, few, many or a size class.

d_gene: TRBD2
abundance: -
v_gene: TRBV20-1
j_gene: TRBJ2-1
len: 14
CDR3aa: CSASGTSGRDEQFF
CDR3nt: TGCAGTGCTAGTGGGACTAGCGGGAGAGATGAGCAGTTCTTC

d_gene: -
abundance: -
v_gene: TRBV18
j_gene: TRBJ1-4
len: 15
CDR3aa: CASSPQTDGNEKLFF
CDR3nt: TGTGCCAGCTCACCCCAGACGGACGGGAATGAAAAACTGTTTTTT

d_gene: TRBD2
abundance: -
v_gene: TRBV5-6
j_gene: TRBJ2-1
len: 16
CDR3aa: CASSSKMSSGYNEQFF
CDR3nt: TGTGCCAGCAGCTCTAAAATGTCTAGCGGGTACAATGAGCAGTTCTTC

d_gene: TRBD1
abundance: once
v_gene: TRBV12-3/TRBV12-4
j_gene: TRBJ1-2
len: 14
CDR3aa: CASRKLGQGLGYTF
CDR3nt: TGTGCCAGCCGGAAGTTGGGACAGGGTTTGGGCTACACCTTC

d_gene: -
abundance: -
v_gene: TRBV29-1
j_gene: TRBJ1-2
len: 13
CDR3aa: CSVEPAGHYGYTF
CDR3nt: TGCAGCGTTGAACCCGCAGGGCACTATGGCTACACCTTC

d_gene: -
abundance: -
v_gene: TRBV18
j_gene: TRBJ1-4
len: 14
CDR3aa: CASSARDSNEKLFF
CDR3nt: TGTGCCAGCTCAGCTCGGGACTCTAATGAAAAACTGTTTTTT

d_gene: TRBD2
abundance: -
v_gene: TRBV7-2
j_gene: TRBJ2-3
len: 15
CDR3aa: CASSLAGEVIDTQYF
CDR3nt: TGTGCCAGCAGCTTGGCGGGAGAAGTGATAGATACGCAGTATTTT

d_gene: -
abundance: -
v_gene: TRBV11-2
j_gene: TRBJ1-2
len: 14
CDR3aa: CASSLSIANYGYTF
CDR3nt: TGTGCCAGCAGCTTATCTATAGCTAACTATGGCTACACCTTC

d_gene: -
abundance: -
v_gene: TRBV21-1
j_gene: TRBJ1-3
len: 18
CDR3aa: CASSKSPDGTASGNTIYF
CDR3nt: TGTGCCAGCAGCAAATCGCCCGACGGGACAGCCTCTGGAAACACCATATATTTT

d_gene: -
abundance: few
v_gene: TRBV20-1
j_gene: TRBJ1-5
len: 15
CDR3aa: CSARVPMEGNQPQHF
CDR3nt: TGCAGTGCTAGGGTCCCCATGGAGGGCAATCAGCCCCAGCATTTT